Below, 29 T cell receptor beta chains from the same sample are listed, as sequenced in a study of blood T cell repertoires in COVID-19. Measured with immunoSEQ multiplex PCR; TCRdb has only the in-frame clones, and not every one. The profile covers some 120,000 clones, with roughly 80% appearing a single time and approximately 1.8% taken by the ten largest. The sequenced material came from peripheral blood. The receptors were gathered from a man in his 70s with acute or convalescent COVID-19.

V usage is TRBV28 and J usage is TRBJ2-2; 7 bases map to TRBD1. CDR1 and CDR2 from the germline V gene are MDHEN and SYDVKM. The length of the CDR3 is 17 residues. The J segment lost 5 bases and the V segment lost 2 bases, leaving 11 bases of the junction unmatched. The CDR3 here is CASSLTTGRIWTGELFF. As DNA, the CDR3 is TGTGCCAGCAGTTTAACGACAGGGCGAATTTGGACCGGGGAGCTGTTTTTT. Full variable domain (missing parts from reference TRBV28 and TRBJ2-2): DVKVTQSSRYLVKRTGEKVFLECVQDMDHENMFWYRQDPGLGLRLIYFSYDVKMKEKGDIPEGYSVSREKKERFSLILESASTNQTSMYLCASSLTTGRIWTGELFFGEGSRLTVL.

The chain couples TRBV11-2 to TRBJ2-3, with 7 bases fitting TRBD2. Germline V CDR1 and CDR2: SGHAT, FQNNGV. Trimming at V came to 1 base and at J to 0 bases, leaving 7 bases not matched to a gene. This CDR3 comprises 17 residues. DNA of the CDR3: TGTGCCAGCAGCTTAGTGAGGCTAGCGGTAAGCACAGATACGCAGTATTTT. Its translation: CASSLVRLAVSTDTQYF.

CDR3 in DNA: TGTGCCAGCAGTTCCCAGGGTCCGATTCAGTACTTC. Translation gives CASSSQGPIQYF. The chain combines TRBV27 with TRBJ2-7; the D gene is possibly TRBD1 (5 bases). Trimming took 4 bases from V and 10 from J, leaving 14 bases between them. Per the germline V gene, CDR1 is MNHEY and CDR2 is SMNVEV (reference sequence). This CDR3 is 12 amino acids long.

The V and J genes are TRBV6-5 and TRBJ2-3; D is unresolved. Looked up from germline, CDR1 is MNHEY and CDR2 is SVGAGI. CDR3 length: 13 residues. Trimming pared 7 bases from V and 0 bases from J, leaving 8 bases between. The CDR3 reads CASTRVSTDTQYF. Here the CDR3 DNA reads TGTGCCAGCACCCGAGTAAGCACAGATACGCAGTATTTT.

The J gene is TRBJ2-1, the V gene TRBV29-1, with 8 positions matching TRBD2. This CDR3 comprises 14 residues. The J segment lost 5 bases and the V segment lost 5 bases, leaving 8 bases of the junction unmatched. Per the germline V gene, CDR1 is SQVTM and CDR2 is ANQGSEA. CDR3 residues: CSVYLAGRNNEQFF. DNA for the CDR3: TGCAGCGTTTACTTAGCGGGGAGAAACAATGAGCAGTTCTTC.

This clone was observed once. V and J are TRBV19 and TRBJ1-2, with D possibly matching TRBD1 (6 bases). The germline gives CDR1 LNHDA, CDR2 SQIVND (reference sequence). The V end was cut by 4 bases, the J end by 4 bases, with 10 bases between. The length of the CDR3 is 13 residues. CDR3 region: CASSTGTIYGYTF. In DNA form, the CDR3 reads TGTGCCAGTAGTACTGGGACAATCTATGGCTACACCTTC.

The rearrangement uses TRBV7-9 and TRBJ2-7; D is possibly TRBD2 (5 bases). The germline V gene has CDR1 SEHNR and CDR2 FQNEAQ (reference sequence). V shed 2 bases and J shed 6 bases, with 14 bases lying between them. The CDR3 spans 14 residues. CDR3 coding DNA: TGTGCCAGCAGCTTATCGTTTGCCGGAGGCGAGCAGTACTTC. Translation gives CASSLSFAGGEQYF.

The chain joins TRBV28 to TRBJ1-2; D is perhaps TRBD1 (6 bases). V shed 4 bases and J shed 6 bases, with 12 bases lying between them. There are 13 residues in the CDR3. Germline CDR1 MDHEN, CDR2 SYDVKM. The CDR3 DNA sequence: TGTGCCAGCAGTTCTCGACAGGTGGATGGCTACACCTTC. The encoded protein is CASSSRQVDGYTF.

The chain joins TRBV5-1 to TRBJ2-3, with 14 bases aligning to TRBD2. This CDR3 is built from 17 residues. Germline-derived CDR1 and CDR2 are SGHRS and YFSETQ. Trimming took 4 bases from V and 11 from J; bases not matched to a gene: 15. The CDR3 region has the DNA TGCGCCAGCAGCACCGGGACTAGCGGGGGCTCCCCAGGAGGGCAGTATTTT. It translates to CASSTGTSGGSPGGQYF. Full variable domain (remainder filled in from reference TRBV5-1 and TRBJ2-3): KAGVTQTPRYLIKTRGQQVTLSCSPISGHRSVSWYQQTPGQGLQFLFEYFSETQRNKGNFPGRFSGRQFSNSRSEMNVSTLELGDSALYLCASSTGTSGGSPGGQYFGPGTRLTVL.

The chain recombines TRBV7-9 with TRBJ2-2; 8 bases are shared with TRBD1. With V trimmed by 2 bases and J by 3 bases, 2 bases remained unmatched. Germline V gene sequence: CDR1 SEHNR, CDR2 FQNEAQ (reference sequence). The CDR3 extends over 15 amino acids. CDR3 sequence: CASSLPRGHTGELFF. CDR3 sequence (DNA): TGTGCCAGCAGCTTACCCAGGGGGCACACCGGGGAGCTGTTTTTT.

The chain joins TRBV5-1 to TRBJ1-2; D is unresolved. The V gene lost 1 base and the J gene lost 6 bases, with 7 bases spanning the gap. The CDR3 contains 12 residues. Per germline, CDR1 SGHRS and CDR2 YFSETQ. The CDR3 spells CASSLSGDGYTF. DNA for the CDR3: TGCGCCAGCAGCTTGTCCGGGGATGGCTACACCTTC.

J is TRBJ2-1 and V is TRBV6-1; 8 bases line up with TRBD1. This CDR3 has 16 residues. Per the germline V gene, CDR1 is MNHNS and CDR2 is SASEGT. Unmatched junction bases numbered 11, after V lost 3 bases and J lost 7 bases. The CDR3 protein is CASSDADRERRNEQFF. In nucleotides, the CDR3 is TGTGCCAGCAGTGACGCGGACAGGGAAAGGCGGAATGAGCAGTTCTTC.

The genes are TRBV5-1 and TRBJ1-1; 7 nucleotides match TRBD1. Germline CDR1 reads SGHRS; CDR2 reads YFSETQ. The CDR3 is made up of 12 amino acids. V dropped 4 bases and J dropped 7; count of bases not matched to a gene: 4. CDR3 amino acids: CASSMGQNEAFF. CDR3 sequence (DNA): TGCGCCAGCAGCATGGGACAGAATGAAGCTTTCTTT. The full variable domain, its missing parts supplied by reference TRBV5-1 and TRBJ1-1, is KAGVTQTPRYLIKTRGQQVTLSCSPISGHRSVSWYQQTPGQGLQFLFEYFSETQRNKGNFPGRFSGRQFSNSRSEMNVSTLELGDSALYLCASSMGQNEAFFGQGTRLTVV.

This sequence joins TRBV5-8 and TRBJ2-2; 10 bases line up with TRBD2. The CDR3 sequence is 15 residues long. The J segment lost 6 bases and the V segment lost 0 bases, leaving 2 bases of the junction unmatched. CDR1 and CDR2 (germline): SGHTS, YDEGEE. As DNA, the CDR3 is TGTGCCAGCAGCTTGGAGCGGGGGGGATCCGGGGAGCTGTTTTTT. Translation gives CASSLERGGSGELFF.

V is TRBV12-3 or TRBV12-4 and J is TRBJ2-7; no clear D gene. Trimming removed 7 bases at V and 4 bases at J, with 8 bases between. The CDR3 loop spans 11 amino acids. CDR3: CASTRGYEQYF. CDR3 DNA: TGTGCCAGCACGAGAGGATACGAGCAGTACTTC.

V usage is TRBV10-2 and J usage is TRBJ2-7; the D gene is possibly TRBD1 (6 bases). CDR3 length: 13 residues. Trimming stripped 2 bases from V and 3 bases from J, with 8 bases between. Per the germline V gene, CDR1 is WSHSY and CDR2 is SAAADI. The CDR3 here is CASSEARGYEQYF. The CDR3 coding sequence is TGCGCCAGCAGTGAGGCCAGGGGCTACGAGCAGTACTTC.

This chain uses TRBV5-6 with TRBJ1-1; D ambiguous. This CDR3 spans 17 amino acids. CDR1 and CDR2 from the germline V gene are SGHDT and YYEEEE. V lost 1 base and J 1 base, leaving 17 bases between the germline ends. CDR3 sequence: CASSLYLDSFQNTEAFF. For the CDR3, the DNA is TGTGCCAGCAGCTTGTATCTGGACTCCTTCCAGAACACTGAAGCTTTCTTT.

In this sample, this clone turned up a few times. V and J are TRBV2 and TRBJ1-2; a weak D match, TRBD1 (6 bases). Trimming took off 4 bases at V and 7 bases at J, with 16 bases between the two ends. Germline loops: CDR1 SNHLY, CDR2 FYNNEI. The CDR3 length is 14 residues. CDR3 residues: CASSGTSEGGGYTF. Written as DNA, the CDR3 is TGTGCCAGCAGTGGGACCTCGGAAGGGGGTGGCTACACCTTC.

The rearrangement joins TRBV2 to TRBJ2-1, with TRBD2 matching over 12 bases. CDR1 is SNHLY and CDR2 is FYNNEI in the germline V gene. The CDR3 consists of 11 residues. CDR3 region: CALAGGNEQFF. As DNA, the CDR3 is TGTGCACTAGCGGGGGGCAATGAGCAGTTCTTC.

The V and J genes are TRBV19 and TRBJ2-7, with D maybe TRBD1 (5 bases). The CDR3 runs to 13 residues. The germline gives CDR1 LNHDA, CDR2 SQIVND (reference sequence). Trimming took 11 bases from V and 6 from J, leaving 20 bases between them. For the CDR3, the DNA is TGTGCCTCCCACAAGGGGTCTTCGGGCGAGCAGTACTTC. It codes for CASHKGSSGEQYF.

In its sample, this clone was seen once. This chain uses TRBV6-1 with TRBJ1-6; D unresolved. Germline-derived CDR1 and CDR2 are MNHNS and SASEGT. Trimming stripped 3 bases from V and 0 bases from J, with 6 bases between. CDR3 length: 15 residues. CDR3 in amino acids: CASSEGSSYNSPLHF. The CDR3 region has the DNA TGTGCCAGCAGTGAGGGGAGCTCCTATAATTCACCCCTCCACTTT.

The chain uses TRBV29-1 and TRBJ1-1; 10 bases are shared with TRBD1. The junction had 2 bases not matched to a gene; V was cut back by 2 bases and J by 5 bases. The CDR3 extends over 13 amino acids. Germline V gene data show CDR1 as SQVTM and CDR2 as ANQGSEA. CDR3 bases: TGCAGCGTTGAATTGGGACAGGGGACTGAAGCTTTCTTT. Its translation is CSVELGQGTEAFF.

The chain employs TRBV5-1 and TRBJ2-2, with TRBD2 as a possible D gene (6 bases). With 3 bases removed from V and 6 bases from J, the gap between germline ends came to 6 bases. The CDR3 covers 12 residues. Germline CDR1 and CDR2: SGHRS and YFSETQ. The CDR3 loop is CASSWGAGELFF. The CDR3 coding sequence is TGCGCCAGCAGCTGGGGGGCCGGGGAGCTGTTTTTT.

V gene TRBV5-1 combines with J gene TRBJ1-4, with a possible D match to TRBD1 (5 bases). Germline CDR1 and CDR2: SGHRS and YFSETQ. The CDR3 has 14 residues. Trimming removed 1 base at V and 4 bases at J, with 8 bases between. In DNA, the CDR3 is TGCGCCAGCAGCTTGTCGGGGGTTAATGAAAAACTGTTTTTT. Translating gives CASSLSGVNEKLFF.

The V and J genes are TRBV11-2 and TRBJ2-1; D possibly corresponds to TRBD2 (6 bases). V was pared by 7 bases and J by 6 bases, with 19 bases between. CDR1 SGHAT and CDR2 FQNNGV come from the germline V gene. The CDR3 runs to 15 residues. The CDR3 loop reads CASTPLASAGNEQFF. The CDR3 DNA follows: TGTGCCAGCACCCCGCTAGCGTCCGCGGGCAATGAGCAGTTCTTC.

The chain is built from TRBV6-5 and TRBJ2-3; 10 bases map to TRBD1. The CDR3 loop spans 14 amino acids. Germline CDR1 and CDR2: MNHEY and SVGAGI. V was clipped by 7 bases and J by 5 bases; unmatched bases: 6. The CDR3 sequence: CASNDRGRIDTQYF. The CDR3 DNA reads TGTGCCAGCAACGACAGGGGGCGCATAGATACGCAGTATTTT.

This chain links TRBV6-5 with TRBJ1-2, with D tentatively TRBD1 (6 bases). Between the trimmed V and J ends, which lost 0 bases and 8 bases, there was a span of 13 bases. Germline CDR1 reads MNHEY; CDR2 reads SVGAGI. The CDR3 is 14 amino acids. The CDR3 DNA reads as TGTGCCAGCAGTTACTCGTGGGGGCGGGGGGGCTACACCTTC. Its protein product is CASSYSWGRGGYTF.

The rearrangement uses TRBV3-1 (or the pseudogene TRBV3-2) and TRBJ2-3; 10 bases fit TRBD1. This CDR3 comprises 16 residues. V gave up 4 bases and J gave up 4 bases; unmatched junction bases: 8. Germline CDR1 is LGHDT and CDR2 is YNNKEL (reference sequence). CDR3 sequence: CASSLRQGAWSDTQYF. CDR3 nucleotides: TGTGCCAGCAGCCTGAGACAGGGGGCATGGTCAGATACGCAGTATTTT.

J is TRBJ2-3 and V is TRBV3-1 (or the pseudogene TRBV3-2); 8 nucleotides line up with TRBD2. V was clipped by 4 bases and J by 0 bases; unmatched bases: 9. The CDR3 extends over 17 amino acids. The germline V gene has CDR1 LGHDT and CDR2 YNNKEL (reference sequence). CDR3 in DNA: TGTGCCAGCAGCCGCGGGAGGCGGTCTTCTAGCACAGATACGCAGTATTTT. As protein: CASSRGRRSSSTDTQYF.